This T cell receptor beta chain was obtained from a study of blood T cell repertoires in COVID-19. Overall study: Material from acute and convalescent COVID-19 was sourced from the United States, Italy and Spain.

Germline values: CDR1 SGDLS, CDR2 YYNGEE. The V end was cut by 3 bases, the J end by 7 bases, with 13 bases between. CDR3 length: 14 amino acids. In the original processing: How many nucleated cells were present was estimated from reference gene primer amplification. The table came from immunoSEQ multiplex PCR; TCRdb's copy has only in-frame clones and leaves some out. Clone size and V and J calls were adopted from that table, with D and trimming inferred from the DNA. The data show approximately 190,000 clones, over 80% seen once. This chain uses TRBV9 with TRBJ1-4; unclear D gene. Specimen: PBMCs or T cells enriched from blood (not recorded which). The source is a woman younger than 45 who had been exposed to COVID-19. CDR3 amino acids: CASSAGVPGEKLFF. CDR3 nucleotides: TGTGCCAGCAGCGCCGGGGTACCTGGTGAAAAACTGTTTTTT.